The sample holds a few counts of the clone carrying this TCR beta chain. The antigen remains unidentified. This entry is derived from a study of T cells in Graves' hyperthyroidism and ophthalmopathy. The study, taken as a whole, reports: The model made its ophthalmopathy prediction, and onset followed a median about 5.9 months later.

The CDR3 spans 15 residues. The germline V gene has CDR1 LNHDA and CDR2 SQIVND (reference sequence). V was pared by 7 bases and J by 4 bases, with 19 bases between. Stable disease denoted Graves' hyperthyroidism without ophthalmopathy progression within 18 months. Clinicians diagnosed patients from clinical symptoms, serum thyroxine and TRAb, thyroid ultrasound and orbital computed tomography. TCR beta CDR3 region amplification was performed from RNA transcripts. The HTBI primer set was used in a first-round RT-PCR of the TCR CDR3. TCRdb called the multiplex PCR reads again in MiXCR, with one record for every CDR3 protein. The table has around 700,000 distinct CDR3 sequences, about a third seen once; the top ten hold roughly 30%.

The TCR was taken from a woman aged 40 to 55 with Graves' hyperthyroidism. The specimen sequenced was blood. The V call is TRBV19, the J call TRBJ1-2; possibly TRBD1 for D (6 bases). The CDR3 DNA reads TGTGCCAGTATCCCGGCGGCAGGGGAGTTCTATGGCTACACCTTC. Residues: CASIPAAGEFYGYTF.